The sequence of this T cell receptor (beta chain) was determined in a study of blood T cell repertoires in COVID-19. Study at large: PBMCs, B-cell-depleted T cells, or T cells provided the cDNA or gDNA that made up the material.

The table came from immunoSEQ multiplex PCR; TCRdb's copy has only in-frame clones and leaves some out. The table includes some 99,000 clones, around 89% detected once. Trimming removed 2 bases at V and 0 bases at J, with 27 bases between. The CDR3 covers 21 residues. Germline V gives CDR1 SNHLY, CDR2 FYNNEI. The chain uses TRBV2 and TRBJ2-3; possibly TRBD2 for D (7 bases). This receptor was taken from a human donor in a cohort sampled during active COVID-19. Specimen: peripheral blood. The CDR3 spells CASSERGGMASGTGSTDTQYF. The CDR3 DNA reads as TGTGCCAGCAGTGAAAGGGGGGGGATGGCTAGCGGCACCGGGAGCACAGATACGCAGTATTTT.